This entry lists 4 T cell receptor beta chains sequenced from one sample in a study of shared clonotypes between healthy human individuals. Naive CD8 cells lacked CD45RO and underwent positive selection for CCR7, leaving out terminally differentiated effector memory CD45RA+ cells. TCRdb keeps only in-frame clones here, not all; method: immunoSEQ multiplex PCR. The sample includes around 2,000,000 clones, just under 95% seen only once; the top ten take approximately 1.2%. What was sequenced was naive CD8+ T cells sorted from blood. The source is a man younger than 30 in good health.

This clone showed up just once. V is TRBV27 and J is TRBJ1-6; no firm D call. The V gene lost 8 bases and the J gene lost 2 bases, with 7 bases spanning the gap. Germline V CDR1 and CDR2: MNHEY, SMNVEV (reference sequence). CDR3 size: 13 residues. CDR3 nucleotide sequence: TGTGCCAGCCTAGGGACCTATAATTCACCCCTCCACTTT. Protein product: CASLGTYNSPLHF.

The gene calls are TRBV10-1 and TRBJ2-7; no clear D gene. Trimming left V 3 bases short and J 1 base short, with 7 bases between. The CDR3 contains 13 residues. The V gene's germline CDR1 is WNHNN and CDR2 SYGVQD (reference sequence). CDR3 region: CASSDLGSYEQYF. CDR3 sequence (DNA): TGCGCCAGCAGTGACCTGGGGTCCTACGAGCAGTACTTC.

This sequence joins TRBV6-6 and TRBJ2-5; 10 nucleotides match TRBD2. CDR3 length equals 16 residues. Germline V gene lookup returns CDR1 MNHNY and CDR2 SVGAGI (reference sequence). V was clipped by 1 base and J by 5 bases; unmatched bases: 7. The CDR3 region is CASSYFLAGVGETQYF. The CDR3 coding sequence is TGTGCCAGCAGTTACTTCCTAGCGGGAGTAGGGGAGACCCAGTACTTC.

In the case of this clone: Other DNA sequences in this sample translate to the same CDR3. V gene TRBV6-5 combines with J gene TRBJ2-5, with D perhaps assigned TRBD1 or TRBD2 (6 bases each). The CDR3 length is 15 residues. Deletions cut 2 bases from V and 1 base from J, with 11 bases between. Germline V CDR1 and CDR2: MNHEY, SVGAGI. CDR3 nucleotide sequence: TGTGCCAGCAGTTACCTAGGGGGGATCCAAGAGACCCAGTACTTC. Protein sequence: CASSYLGGIQETQYF.